This TCR beta chain was sequenced for a study of sequential checkpoint blockade in melanoma. CDR3 length equals 13 residues. CDR1 and CDR2 (germline): SNHLY, FYNNEI. V gave up 7 bases and J gave up 3 bases, with 10 bases separating them. The treatment was: randomized to nivolumab then ipilimumab (arm A) or the reverse (arm B). DNA-damaging chemotherapy had not been given to any patient beforehand. Repertoires were generated with immunoSEQ multiplex PCR, while TCRdb's copy carries only in-frame clones and drops some. The profile shows some 40,000 clones, roughly 88% of them singletons. The V gene is TRBV2, the J gene TRBJ2-1, with a possible D match to TRBD2 (5 bases). This sample comprised CD8+ T cells sorted from blood (inferred from file names), obtained from a patient given nivolumab and ipilimumab in sequence. The clonotype comes from a human donor with melanoma. For the CDR3, the DNA is TGTGCCAGCAAGACTACGGACTACAATGAGCAGTTCTTC. It is translated as CASKTTDYNEQFF.